These T cell receptor beta chains were read from a single sample in a study of beta chain features in type 1 diabetes. Some clones are missing from TCRdb's copy, which holds only in-frame ones; the method was immunoSEQ multiplex PCR. There are nearly 700,000 clones in the sample; 13% occur only once, and less than 0.025% lies in the top ten. Sequenced: naive CD4+ T cells from blood. The receptors shown here come from a man younger than 30 with type 1 diabetes. The CDR3 runs from the conserved cysteine through the conserved F or W. The order of the fields is clone size, J gene, D gene, V gene, CDR3 DNA, CDR3 protein. D genes are given only for firm matches. Rows may omit the clone size; those that give it use once, few, many or a size class.

- TRBJ1-5 - TRBV15 TGTGCCACCAGCTCCCTCCGGCAGAATCAGCCCCAGCATTTT CATSSLRQNQPQHF
few TRBJ2-1 - TRBV5-1 TGCGCCAGCAGCCCACAGAGTTCTCCAGGGAATGAGCAGTTCTTC CASSPQSSPGNEQFF
- TRBJ2-7 - TRBV21-1 TGTGCCAGCAGCCATACGGGCAGGGGTACGCTCTACGAGCAGTACTTC CASSHTGRGTLYEQYF
- TRBJ1-1 TRBD1 TRBV9 TGTGCCAGCAGCGACTCAGGGGGTCGCAACACTGAAGCTTTCTTT CASSDSGGRNTEAFF
few TRBJ2-2 - TRBV10-3 TGTGCCATCAGAACACCGGTCCCCAGGGGCGGCAACACCGGGGAGCTGTTTTTT CAIRTPVPRGGNTGELFF
- TRBJ1-4 - TRBV7-6 TGTGCCAGCAGCAACCCCGCAACTAATGAAAAACTGTTTTTT CASSNPATNEKLFF
- TRBJ2-7 - TRBV15 TGTGCCACCAGCAGGGATGGGGGCCCGCTGTACTTC CATSRDGGPLYF
few TRBJ2-2 TRBD1 TRBV4-1 TGCGCCAGCAGCCACCGGGACAGGGGGCGAGGCGGGGAGCTGTTTTTT CASSHRDRGRGGELFF
few TRBJ1-1 - TRBV5-1 TGCGCCAGCAGCCCCGGACCGTCGAACACTGAAGCTTTCTTT CASSPGPSNTEAFF
- TRBJ2-2 - TRBV30 TGTGCCTGGAGTGCCAGGAACACCGGGGAGCTGTTTTTT CAWSARNTGELFF
few TRBJ2-3 - TRBV5-1 TGCGCCAGCAGCTTCCACCGGGCCCCAGGGGATACGCAGTATTTT CASSFHRAPGDTQYF
- TRBJ2-4 - TRBV6-5 TGTGCCAGCAGTTCCGGTACAGCAGGGAACATTCAGTACTTC CASSSGTAGNIQYF
- TRBJ1-4 - TRBV18 TGTGCCAGCTCACCACTCAGGGAGCCGCGAAATGAAAAACTGTTTTTT CASSPLREPRNEKLFF
- TRBJ2-7 - TRBV6-5 TGTGCCACCAGCCGGGACGAAACCTACGAGCAGTACTTC CATSRDETYEQYF
few TRBJ1-2 - TRBV6-5 TGTGCCAGCAGTTACTCGCCAGGGCAGGGCGGCTACACCTTC CASSYSPGQGGYTF
few TRBJ1-2 - TRBV7-9 TGTGCCAGCAGCTTTATGGAGGCAGGGAGGTATGGCTACACCTTC CASSFMEAGRYGYTF
- TRBJ1-1 TRBD1 TRBV7-9 TGTGCCAGCAGCCCAGGGACAGGGGGAAGGAACACTGAAGCTTTCTTT CASSPGTGGRNTEAFF
- TRBJ1-1 TRBD1 TRBV19 TGTGCCACCCTCGGACAGGGAACGAACACTGAAGCTTTCTTT CATLGQGTNTEAFF
- TRBJ2-7 TRBD1 TRBV5-1 TGCGCCAGCAGCTTTAACAGGGGCGACGAGCAGTACTTC CASSFNRGDEQYF
few TRBJ2-7 TRBD1 TRBV19 TGTGCCAGTACCGCGACAGGGGGTTACGAGCAGTACTTC CASTATGGYEQYF
- TRBJ2-5 - TRBV7-7 TGTGCCAGCAGCCCCGGGGCTGAGACCCAGTACTTC CASSPGAETQYF
- TRBJ2-7 - TRBV5-1 TGCGCCAGCAGCCCACAGGGACCTCCCTCCTACGAGCAGTACTTC CASSPQGPPSYEQYF
- TRBJ1-6 TRBD1 TRBV7-9 TGTGCCAGCAGCCCACAGGGGGGTAATTCACCCCTCCACTTT CASSPQGGNSPLHF
few TRBJ2-1 - TRBV29-1 TGCAGCGTTACCGGGCAGCCGTACAATGAGCAGTTCTTC CSVTGQPYNEQFF
- TRBJ1-1 - TRBV6-5 TGTGCCAGCAGTTACGCGCAGATGAACACTGAAGCTTTCTTT CASSYAQMNTEAFF
few TRBJ1-1 - TRBV29-1 TGCAGCGTTGAGAACCGTTTGAACACTGAAGCTTTCTTT CSVENRLNTEAFF
- TRBJ2-3 - TRBV19 TGTGCCAGTAGTTTCGAGACCCCCGATACGCAGTATTTT CASSFETPDTQYF
- TRBJ1-4 - TRBV15 TGTGCCACCAGCAGAGACAGCCGGGCAACTAATGAAAAACTGTTTTTT CATSRDSRATNEKLFF
- TRBJ1-1 TRBD1 TRBV6-6 TGTGCCAGCAGTCCCCCGACAGGGAGAAACACTGAAGCTTTCTTT CASSPPTGRNTEAFF
few TRBJ2-1 TRBD1 TRBV25-1 TGTGCCAGCAGTGAAGGGACAGCCGAGTACAATGAGCAGTTCTTC CASSEGTAEYNEQFF
few TRBJ2-3 - TRBV7-2 TGTGCCAGCAGCCAAAACCAGGGGGGGCCCACAGATACGCAGTATTTT CASSQNQGGPTDTQYF
- TRBJ1-2 - TRBV7-9 TGTGCCAGCAGCCCGACAGGTCCGGCTGGCTATGGCTACACCTTC CASSPTGPAGYGYTF
few TRBJ2-2 TRBD1 TRBV10-3 TGTGCCATCAGTGAGTCCGACAGGGCTGTAAACACCGGGGAGCTGTTTTTT CAISESDRAVNTGELFF
few TRBJ2-1 - TRBV27 TGTGCCAGCATGACTAGTTACAATGAGCAGTTCTTC CASMTSYNEQFF
few TRBJ1-5 - TRBV7-6 TGTGCCAGCAGCTTAGGAAGAGATCAGCCCCAGCATTTT CASSLGRDQPQHF
few TRBJ2-7 TRBD1 TRBV5-1 TGCGCCAGCAGCTTGGCCGGGACAGGATACTACGAGCAGTACTTC CASSLAGTGYYEQYF
few TRBJ2-1 TRBD2 TRBV6-1 TGTGCCAGCACTCAGCGGGGGGCCTACAATGAGCAGTTCTTC CASTQRGAYNEQFF
- TRBJ1-1 TRBD1 TRBV30 TGTGCCTGGTCCTTCGGGACAGGGCTGAACACTGAAGCTTTCTTT CAWSFGTGLNTEAFF
- TRBJ1-1 - TRBV30 TGTGCCTGGAGTGAAATAGGGGGGAACACTGAAGCTTTCTTT CAWSEIGGNTEAFF
few TRBJ1-1 - TRBV6-5 TGTGCCAGCAGCCCAGGGACCTTATGGGGTGCTTTCTTT CASSPGTLWGAFF
- TRBJ2-5 TRBD2 TRBV29-1 TGCAGCGTCCGCGGACTAGCGGGTGAAGAGACCCAGTACTTC CSVRGLAGEETQYF
- TRBJ2-1 TRBD1 TRBV7-3 TGTGCCAGCAGCTTCTTCGGGGACAGGTGGAATGAGCAGTTCTTC CASSFFGDRWNEQFF
- TRBJ2-2 - TRBV2 TGTGCCAGCAGGGACCTCGAGGTCACCGGGGAGCTGTTTTTT CASRDLEVTGELFF
few TRBJ1-4 - TRBV9 TGTGCCAGCAGCGCCGAGGACTATAATGAAAAACTGTTTTTT CASSAEDYNEKLFF
few TRBJ1-1 - TRBV23-1 TGCGCCAGCAGTCGAGCTGGCCCCCGAGGGACTTTCTTT CASSRAGPRGTFF
- TRBJ2-1 TRBD1 TRBV19 TGTGCCAGTAGCCCAGGACAGGGCTTCAATGAGCAGTTCTTC CASSPGQGFNEQFF
few TRBJ1-1 - TRBV2 TGTGCCAGCAGTGAAGGTCTTGAGACAATGGCTTTCTTT CASSEGLETMAFF
few TRBJ1-2 TRBD1 TRBV9 TGTGCCAGCAGCGTAGGTGGGACAGGGATCTATGGCTACACCTTC CASSVGGTGIYGYTF
few TRBJ2-7 TRBD2 TRBV10-3 TGTGCCATCAGAACTAGCGGGGGTGATGGCGAGCAGTACTTC CAIRTSGGDGEQYF
- TRBJ1-4 TRBD1 TRBV19 TGTGCCAGTAGAGGACAGGCAACTAATGAAAAACTGTTTTTT CASRGQATNEKLFF